One and the same sample provided the 26 T cell receptor beta chains below, sequenced in a study of blood T cell repertoires in COVID-19. Profiled with immunoSEQ multiplex PCR; TCRdb holds only in-frame clones, not every one. The sample carries more than 70,000 clones, 86% recorded once. Material: peripheral blood. These receptors originate from a man aged 60 to 69 with acute or convalescent COVID-19.

This clone was counted a few times. This chain uses TRBV2 with TRBJ2-1; D is possibly TRBD2 (5 bases). Trimming shortened V by 6 bases and J by 5 bases, and 17 bases separated the two germline ends. This CDR3 is built from 15 residues. The V gene's germline CDR1 is SNHLY and CDR2 FYNNEI. The CDR3 is CASRPSRVKNNEQFF. For the CDR3, the DNA is TGTGCCAGCAGACCGTCGCGGGTAAAGAACAATGAGCAGTTCTTC.

This clone showed up just once. The chain uses TRBV7-9 and TRBJ1-1; D is uncertain. Germline V gene lookup returns CDR1 SEHNR and CDR2 FQNEAQ (reference sequence). Trimming shortened V by 11 bases and J by 0 bases, and 13 bases separated the two germline ends. The CDR3 runs 13 residues. The CDR3 coding sequence is TGTGCCGGAAACTATGGATTGAACACTGAAGCTTTCTTT. This sequence encodes CAGNYGLNTEAFF.

This chain links TRBV12-3 or TRBV12-4 with TRBJ1-6; the D is unclear. Trimming stripped 5 bases from V and 7 bases from J, with 9 bases between. The CDR3 consists of 13 residues. In DNA, the CDR3 is TGTGCCAGCAGTCCCGGGGAGAATTCACCCCTCCACTTT. Its protein product is CASSPGENSPLHF.

This chain uses TRBV5-1 with TRBJ1-2, with 8 positions matching TRBD1. The CDR3 is 15 amino acids. Germline-derived CDR1 and CDR2 are SGHRS and YFSETQ. Trimming cost V 3 bases and J 1 base; bases outside gene matches: 5. CDR3 amino acids: CASSYRQGSNYGYTF. Here the CDR3 DNA reads TGCGCCAGCAGCTACAGACAGGGGAGTAACTATGGCTACACCTTC. The full variable domain, in which reference TRBV5-1 and TRBJ1-2 provide the parts outside the CDR3, is KAGVTQTPRYLIKTRGQQVTLSCSPISGHRSVSWYQQTPGQGLQFLFEYFSETQRNKGNFPGRFSGRQFSNSRSEMNVSTLELGDSALYLCASSYRQGSNYGYTFGSGTRLTVV.

V and J are TRBV18 and TRBJ1-5; tentative D call: TRBD1 (6 bases). V was cut by 4 bases and J by 8 bases, with 18 bases left in between. CDR1 is KGHSH, CDR2 LQKENI, per germline. The CDR3 length is 15 residues. CDR3 protein: CASSLRQENSKPQHF. The CDR3 DNA reads as TGTGCCAGCTCACTCAGACAGGAGAATTCAAAGCCCCAGCATTTT. The full variable domain, its missing parts supplied by reference TRBV18 and TRBJ1-5, is NAGVMQNPRHLVRRRGQEARLRCSPMKGHSHVYWYRQLPEEGLKFMVYLQKENIIDESGMPKERFSAEFPKEGPSILRIQQVVRGDSAAYFCASSLRQENSKPQHFGDGTRLSIL.

The CDR3 here is CASSLDGTSTDTQYF. DNA for the CDR3: TGCGCCAGCAGCTTGGATGGGACTAGCACAGATACGCAGTATTTT. The V and J genes are TRBV5-1 and TRBJ2-3; a possible D gene is TRBD2 (6 bases). Trimming took off 0 bases at V and 0 bases at J, with 8 bases between the two ends. This CDR3 is 15 amino acids long. CDR1 SGHRS and CDR2 YFSETQ come from the germline V gene. Full variable domain (rest looked up from reference TRBV5-1 and TRBJ2-3): KAGVTQTPRYLIKTRGQQVTLSCSPISGHRSVSWYQQTPGQGLQFLFEYFSETQRNKGNFPGRFSGRQFSNSRSEMNVSTLELGDSALYLCASSLDGTSTDTQYFGPGTRLTVL.

The chain is built from TRBV9 and TRBJ2-3, with 7 bases that match TRBD1. The germline V gene encodes CDR1 SGDLS and CDR2 YYNGEE. The CDR3 sequence is 15 residues long. The junction had 7 bases not matched to a gene; V was cut back by 4 bases and J by 2 bases. The CDR3 spells CASSLGTVSTDTQYF. DNA of the CDR3: TGTGCCAGCAGCCTCGGGACAGTATCCACAGATACGCAGTATTTT.

The chain has TRBV3-1 (or the pseudogene TRBV3-2) and TRBJ1-1; possibly TRBD1 for D (6 bases). Germline CDR1 LGHDT, CDR2 YNNKEL (reference sequence). The CDR3 is 14 residues long. Trimming cost V 6 bases and J 1 base, with 12 bases left between them. The CDR3 is CASSRRGSNTEAFF. DNA of the CDR3: TGTGCCAGCAGTCGCAGGGGTTCGAACACTGAAGCTTTCTTT.

V gene TRBV29-1 combines with J gene TRBJ2-7; D ambiguous. Germline V gene data show CDR1 as SQVTM and CDR2 as ANQGSEA. V was cut by 1 base and J by 3 bases, with 4 bases left in between. There are 11 residues in the CDR3. The CDR3 is CSVEVSYEQYF. The CDR3 DNA reads TGCAGCGTTGAAGTGAGCTACGAGCAGTACTTC.

The V call is TRBV27, the J call TRBJ2-1; 7 nucleotides line up with TRBD2. The CDR3 runs 16 residues. V was pared by 1 base and J by 7 bases, with 10 bases of the junction left unmatched. Germline V CDR1 and CDR2: MNHEY, SMNVEV (reference sequence). CDR3 in DNA: TGTGCCAGCAGTTTATACCGGGGGGTAGACCTTAATGAGCAGTTCTTC. It codes for CASSLYRGVDLNEQFF.

This rearrangement joins TRBV27 to TRBJ1-2; TRBD1 matches at 8 bases. Germline V gives CDR1 MNHEY, CDR2 SMNVEV (reference sequence). Losses at the gene ends were 8 bases for V and 7 bases for J; bases not matched to a gene: 15. The CDR3 extends over 15 amino acids. CDR3 coding DNA: TGTGCCAGCGGTGTACGCCCGGACAGGGTTGCTGGCTACACCTTC. Protein: CASGVRPDRVAGYTF.

The rearrangement uses TRBV3-1 (or the pseudogene TRBV3-2) and TRBJ1-2; 8 bases fit TRBD1. CDR1 is LGHDT, CDR2 YNNKEL, per germline (reference sequence). This CDR3 spans 17 amino acids. V was pared by 3 bases and J by 0 bases, with 9 bases of the junction left unmatched. CDR3 protein: CASSHGRQGTSNYGYTF. The CDR3 DNA is TGTGCCAGCAGCCACGGCAGACAGGGGACTTCTAACTATGGCTACACCTTC.

The genes are TRBV3-1 (or the pseudogene TRBV3-2) and TRBJ1-3; TRBD1 matches at 8 bases. This CDR3 is built from 18 residues. Germline CDR1 reads LGHDT; CDR2 reads YNNKEL (reference sequence). The J segment lost 4 bases and the V segment lost 1 base, leaving 12 bases of the junction unmatched. The CDR3 loop is CASSQGRRTGYSGNTIYF. CDR3 in DNA: TGTGCCAGCAGCCAAGGCCGTAGGACAGGGTATTCCGGAAACACCATATATTTT.

This clone was seen only once. The genes are TRBV19 and TRBJ2-7, with D possibly TRBD2 on 6 matching bases. The CDR3 contains 15 residues. Germline CDR1 reads LNHDA; CDR2 reads SQIVND (reference sequence). V dropped 8 bases and J dropped 0 bases, with 17 bases sitting between them. CDR3 DNA: TGTGCCAGTCGTACTAGGGAGGCTAGCTCCTACGAGCAGTACTTC. The encoded protein is CASRTREASSYEQYF.

The rearrangement uses TRBV5-4 and TRBJ2-1; 10 nucleotides agree with TRBD2. Unmatched junction bases numbered 8, after V lost 4 bases and J lost 7 bases. CDR3 size: 15 residues. The germline gives CDR1 SGHNT, CDR2 YYREEE (reference sequence). As DNA, the CDR3 is TGTGCCAGCAGCCTGGACCTAGCGGGAGTAAATGAGCAGTTCTTC. It is translated as CASSLDLAGVNEQFF.

A word on this clone: The same CDR3 can be traced to other DNA sequences in this sample. This sequence joins TRBV30 and TRBJ2-7, with a tentative D call TRBD2 (6 bases). The V and J ends lost 0 bases and 4 bases respectively, with 7 bases between them. This CDR3 has 12 residues. Per the germline V gene, CDR1 is GTSNPN and CDR2 is SVGIG (reference sequence). This CDR3 reads CAWSVGGYEQYF. The DNA of the CDR3 is TGTGCCTGGAGTGTTGGAGGGTACGAGCAGTACTTC.

This chain joins TRBV6-5 and TRBJ1-2; D is uncertain. The V end lost 6 bases, the J end lost 5 bases, and 4 bases lay between the germline ends. The CDR3 covers 10 residues. The V gene's germline CDR1 is MNHEY and CDR2 SVGAGI. DNA of the CDR3: TGTGCCAGCAGGAGTTATGGCTACACCTTC. This translates into CASRSYGYTF.

CDR3 in amino acids: CASSQEGTGGFRGYTF. CDR3 nucleotide sequence: TGTGCCAGCAGCCAAGAAGGGACGGGGGGTTTTAGAGGCTACACCTTC. This chain links TRBV3-1 (or the pseudogene TRBV3-2) with TRBJ1-2, with D maybe TRBD1 (5 bases). Per germline, CDR1 LGHDT and CDR2 YNNKEL (reference sequence). Trimming stripped 0 bases from V and 8 bases from J, with 19 bases between. The CDR3 runs to 16 residues.

This clone was recorded only once. The chain carries TRBV6-5 and TRBJ1-5; TRBD1 might be the D (5 bases). CDR3 length: 15 residues. The germline V and J ends were trimmed by 6 bases and 3 bases, with 15 bases remaining between them. The germline V gene encodes CDR1 MNHEY and CDR2 SVGAGI. The CDR3 DNA follows: TGTGCCAGCAGCCGAAGGGGTAACAACAATCAGCCCCAGCATTTT. As protein: CASSRRGNNNQPQHF.

The V and J genes are TRBV30 and TRBJ1-5; 7 bases line up with TRBD1. With 0 bases clipped from V and 5 bases from J, the junction kept 4 bases outside the gene matches. This CDR3 has 14 residues. The V gene's germline CDR1 is GTSNPN and CDR2 SVGIG (reference sequence). This chain's CDR3 is CAWSVAGGDQPQHF. In nucleotides, the CDR3 is TGTGCCTGGAGTGTCGCAGGGGGAGATCAGCCCCAGCATTTT.

In this sample, this clone turned up once. J is TRBJ2-1 and V is TRBV9; 7 bases line up with TRBD1. Trimming cost V 6 bases and J 4 bases; bases outside gene matches: 7. This CDR3 has 14 amino acids. From germline, CDR1 is SGDLS and CDR2 YYNGEE. The CDR3 DNA reads as TGTGCCAGCAACTCGGGACAGTCTTACAATGAGCAGTTCTTC. This translates into CASNSGQSYNEQFF.

The chain employs TRBV2 and TRBJ2-7; 10 positions match TRBD2. V trimming: 2 bases; J trimming: 3 bases; junction bases outside the gene matches: 4. The CDR3 contains 15 residues. Per germline, CDR1 SNHLY and CDR2 FYNNEI. The CDR3 coding sequence is TGTGCCAGCAGTGAAAGACTAGCGGGTCTCTACGAGCAGTACTTC. Translating it yields CASSERLAGLYEQYF.

J is TRBJ1-3 and V is TRBV3-1 (or the pseudogene TRBV3-2); possible D gene TRBD1, 6 bases. CDR3 length: 17 residues. V lost 1 base, J lost 6 bases, and 19 bases lay in between. Germline lookup yields CDR1 LGHDT and CDR2 YNNKEL (reference sequence). The CDR3 reads CASSQGFGGRSENTIYF. In nucleotides, the CDR3 is TGTGCCAGCAGCCAAGGCTTCGGGGGGCGCAGCGAAAACACCATATATTTT.

The chain links TRBV6-2 or TRBV6-3 to TRBJ1-5, with D possibly matching TRBD1 (6 bases). Between the trimmed V and J ends, which lost 5 bases and 4 bases, there was a span of 12 bases. CDR1 and CDR2 (germline): MNHEY, SVGEGT. The CDR3 covers 14 residues. The CDR3: CASSADTGNQPQHF. In DNA form, the CDR3 reads TGTGCCAGCAGTGCCGATACAGGGAATCAGCCCCAGCATTTT.

The chain recombines TRBV2 with TRBJ1-5, with D possibly matching TRBD1 (5 bases). This CDR3 region has 14 residues. Germline V lookup: CDR1 SNHLY, CDR2 FYNNEI. The V and J ends lost 6 bases and 7 bases respectively, with 16 bases between them. The CDR3 sequence is CASSVAGGGQPQHF. In DNA, the CDR3 is TGTGCCAGCAGCGTCGCGGGGGGAGGACAGCCCCAGCATTTT.

The chain is built from TRBV6-2 or TRBV6-3 and TRBJ1-2, with D unclear. CDR3 length equals 14 residues. Germline V gives CDR1 MNHEY, CDR2 SVGEGT. Trimming removed 0 bases at V and 6 bases at J, with 11 bases between. Here the CDR3 reads CASSYSSSRDGYTF. CDR3 sequence (DNA): TGTGCCAGCAGTTACTCGAGTAGCCGGGATGGCTACACCTTC.